A single sample gave rise to the 24 T cell receptor beta chains below, sequenced in a study of cytomegalovirus exposure and HLA in healthy donors. The assay was immunoSEQ multiplex PCR, and TCRdb's table has in-frame clones only and misses some. Of some 99,000 clones listed, roughly 90% are singletons. What was sequenced was PBMCs. These receptors came from a woman aged 18 to 35 in good health and CMV-seronegative.

Only a few counts were recorded for this clone. The genes are TRBV6-5 and TRBJ1-2; D may be TRBD1 (6 bases). This CDR3 is 13 amino acids long. V dropped 5 bases and J dropped 4 bases, with 11 bases sitting between them. Germline CDR1 is MNHEY and CDR2 is SVGAGI. The CDR3 bases are TGTGCCAGCAGTAGGGGACAATTCTATGGCTACACCTTC. Its protein product is CASSRGQFYGYTF.

This clone occurred a few times. The CDR3 sequence is CASRDSGFTEAFF. Written as DNA, the CDR3 is TGTGCCAGCCGGGACAGTGGATTCACTGAAGCTTTCTTT. The chain recombines TRBV19 with TRBJ1-1; the match to TRBD1 covers 7 bases. Germline CDR1 reads LNHDA; CDR2 reads SQIVND (reference sequence). There are 13 residues in the CDR3. V shed 9 bases and J 4 bases; nucleotides not matched to a gene: 8. Drawing the rest from reference TRBV19 and TRBJ1-1, the complete variable domain is DGGITQSPKYLFRKEGQNVTLSCEQNLNHDAMYWYRQDPGQGLRLIYYSQIVNDFQKGDIAEGYSVSREKKESFPLTVTSAQKNPTAFYLCASRDSGFTEAFFGQGTRLTVV.

This clone came up a few times. V usage is TRBV7-6 and J usage is TRBJ2-7, with TRBD1 matching over 8 bases. Germline lookup yields CDR1 SGHVS and CDR2 FNYEAQ. The J segment lost 5 bases and the V segment lost 5 bases, leaving 8 bases of the junction unmatched. This CDR3 has 14 amino acids. The CDR3 loop reads CASSPTGGGHEQYF. CDR3 in DNA: TGTGCCAGCAGCCCTACAGGGGGTGGCCACGAGCAGTACTTC.

The V gene is TRBV5-4, the J gene TRBJ2-1; 12 nucleotides agree with TRBD2. V shed 1 base and J 9 bases; nucleotides not matched to a gene: 8. The CDR3 is made up of 16 amino acids. Germline V lookup: CDR1 SGHNT, CDR2 YYREEE (reference sequence). The CDR3 loop reads CASSLSLAGGWGEQFF. The CDR3 coding sequence is TGTGCCAGCAGCTTGAGTCTAGCGGGAGGGTGGGGTGAGCAGTTCTTC.

This clone showed up just once. The V and J genes are TRBV4-2 and TRBJ2-7, with 8 positions matching TRBD2. This CDR3 comprises 15 residues. The ends lost 0 bases at V and 3 bases at J; junction bases unmatched: 4. Germline CDR1 LGHNA, CDR2 YNFKEQ. The CDR3 loop is CASSQDGAGDYEQYF. The CDR3 DNA reads TGTGCCAGCAGCCAAGACGGAGCGGGAGACTACGAGCAGTACTTC.

The chain carries TRBV5-6 and TRBJ2-7; 9 nucleotides line up with TRBD1. Germline V lookup: CDR1 SGHDT, CDR2 YYEEEE. This CDR3 is 15 amino acids long. The V and J ends lost 6 bases and 2 bases, in that order; junction bases with no gene match: 9. CDR3 region: CASIWGTGNTYEQYF. Here the CDR3 DNA reads TGTGCCAGCATCTGGGGGACAGGGAACACCTACGAGCAGTACTTC.

The V and J genes are TRBV6-5 and TRBJ2-1; tentatively, D is TRBD1 (7 bases). The CDR3 is 16 residues long. Germline CDR1 MNHEY, CDR2 SVGAGI. Trimming took 2 bases from V and 2 from J, leaving 13 bases between them. CDR3 bases: TGTGCCAGCAGTTACATCAGGGGGGCCCCCTACAATGAGCAGTTCTTC. Translated, it gives CASSYIRGAPYNEQFF.

V gene TRBV27 combines with J gene TRBJ2-3, with a tentative D call TRBD2 (5 bases). CDR3 length equals 11 residues. Germline CDR1 is MNHEY and CDR2 is SMNVEV (reference sequence). Trimming took off 6 bases at V and 8 bases at J, with 9 bases between the two ends. CDR3 nucleotide sequence: TGTGCCAGCAGAGACCGGGGTACGCAGTATTTT. This gives the protein CASRDRGTQYF.

V and J are TRBV10-3 and TRBJ2-5, with 9 bases fitting TRBD1. Trimming cost V 4 bases and J 5 bases; bases outside gene matches: 11. In germline, CDR1 is ENHRY, CDR2 SYGVKD. CDR3 length equals 16 residues. CDR3: CAISGSAGTGIETQYF. The CDR3 bases are TGTGCCATCAGTGGATCCGCCGGGACAGGGATCGAGACCCAGTACTTC.

The chain combines TRBV29-1 with TRBJ1-1; D might be TRBD1 (6 bases). Germline CDR1 is SQVTM and CDR2 is ANQGSEA. V was shortened by 3 bases and J by 0 bases, with 14 bases between the two germline ends. The CDR3 extends over 15 amino acids. This CDR3 is CSVDLGGQMNTEAFF. CDR3 DNA: TGCAGCGTTGATCTAGGGGGACAAATGAACACTGAAGCTTTCTTT.

The chain is built from TRBV28 and TRBJ2-5; TRBD1 is a possible D gene (5 bases). Per germline, CDR1 MDHEN and CDR2 SYDVKM. CDR3 length: 14 residues. Trimming shortened V by 4 bases and J by 2 bases, and 11 bases separated the two germline ends. This CDR3 is CASSSMTDQETQYF. The CDR3 DNA reads as TGTGCCAGCAGTTCTATGACAGATCAAGAGACCCAGTACTTC.

The chain combines TRBV7-2 with TRBJ1-3; possible D gene TRBD1, 5 bases. In germline, CDR1 is SGHTA, CDR2 FQGNSA. The CDR3 length is 15 residues. Trimming pared 1 base from V and 2 bases from J, leaving 9 bases between. CDR3: CASSLVTVTGNTIYF. Written as DNA, the CDR3 is TGTGCCAGCAGCTTAGTGACAGTCACTGGAAACACCATATATTTT. The variable domain in full, with the rest retrieved from reference TRBV7-2 and TRBJ1-3, is GAGVSQSPSNKVTEKGKDVELRCDPISGHTALYWYRQSLGQGLEFLIYFQGNSAPDKSGLPSDRFSAERTGGSVSTLTIQRTQQEDSAVYLCASSLVTVTGNTIYFGEGSWLTVV.

The chain combines TRBV2 with TRBJ1-5; perhaps TRBD1 as D (5 bases). The CDR3 sequence is 14 residues long. V lost 5 bases and J lost 2, with 10 bases in between. CDR1 SNHLY and CDR2 FYNNEI come from the germline V gene. The CDR3 loop reads CASSREQGNQPQHF. Here the CDR3 DNA reads TGTGCCAGCAGTAGAGAACAGGGCAATCAGCCCCAGCATTTT. Based on the CDR3 plus reference TRBV2 and TRBJ1-5, the full variable domain is EPEVTQTPSHQVTQMGQEVILRCVPISNHLYFYWYRQILGQKVEFLVSFYNNEISEKSEIFDDQFSVERPDGSNFTLKIRSTKLEDSAMYFCASSREQGNQPQHFGDGTRLSIL.

DNA of the CDR3: TGTGCCAGCAGCCTGGGACTAGTGGAGACCCAGTACTTC. Translation gives CASSLGLVETQYF. The J gene is TRBJ2-5, the V gene TRBV5-4, with TRBD2 matching 8 bases. The CDR3 sequence is 13 residues long. V gave up 4 bases and J gave up 5 bases; unmatched junction bases: 4. Per the germline V gene, CDR1 is SGHNT and CDR2 is YYREEE (reference sequence). Full variable domain (outside the CDR3, taken from reference TRBV5-4 and TRBJ2-5): ETGVTQSPTHLIKTRGQQVTLRCSSQSGHNTVSWYQQALGQGPQFIFQYYREEENGRGNFPPRFSGLQFPNYSSELNVNALELDDSALYLCASSLGLVETQYFGPGTRLLVL.

Here the CDR3 reads CASRGGAGSNQPQHF. CDR3 in DNA: TGTGCCAGCAGGGGGGGGGCAGGGAGCAATCAGCCCCAGCATTTT. The genes are TRBV2 and TRBJ1-5; maybe TRBD1 (6 bases). The CDR3 totals 15 residues. CDR1 is SNHLY, CDR2 FYNNEI, per germline. Between the trimmed V and J ends, which lost 6 bases and 1 base, there was a span of 13 bases.

V is TRBV30 and J is TRBJ2-5; possibly TRBD1 for D (6 bases). V lost 0 bases, J lost 5 bases, and 13 bases lay in between. The CDR3 is 14 amino acids. Germline CDR1 reads GTSNPN; CDR2 reads SVGIG (reference sequence). CDR3 in amino acids: CAWSVGTIGETQYF. In nucleotides, the CDR3 is TGTGCCTGGAGTGTAGGGACAATCGGCGAGACCCAGTACTTC.

The chain links TRBV15 to TRBJ2-1, with 9 positions matching TRBD2. Germline lookup yields CDR1 LNHNV and CDR2 YYDKDF (reference sequence). There are 13 residues in the CDR3. Germline trimming cut 3 bases from V and 15 bases from J; bases unmatched to any gene: 9. CDR3 coding DNA: TGTGCCACCAGCAGTTTTAGCGGGAGAGGTTGGTTCTTC. Translation gives CATSSFSGRGWFF. The full variable domain, completed using reference TRBV15 and TRBJ2-1, is DAMVIQNPRYQVTQFGKPVTLSCSQTLNHNVMYWYQQKSSQAPKLLFHYYDKDFNNEADTPDNFQSRRPNTSFCFLDIRSPGLGDTAMYLCATSSFSGRGWFFGPGTRLTVL.

The chain links TRBV19 to TRBJ2-1, with D possibly TRBD2 on 6 matching bases. There are 15 residues in the CDR3. With 5 bases removed from V and 9 bases from J, the gap between germline ends came to 20 bases. Germline values: CDR1 LNHDA, CDR2 SQIVND (reference sequence). CDR3 nucleotides: TGTGCCAGTAGTCCAGGACTACTATCCGGACTTGAGCAGTTCTTC. Encoded protein: CASSPGLLSGLEQFF.

V is TRBV5-1 and J is TRBJ2-7; D perhaps matches TRBD2 (6 bases). Per the germline V gene, CDR1 is SGHRS and CDR2 is YFSETQ. The ends were cut back, 0 bases at V and 5 bases at J, with 15 bases in the middle. The CDR3 totals 15 residues. The CDR3, as DNA: TGCGCCAGCAGCTTGGTTGGGGACTTTCTTGACGAGCAGTACTTC. Translating gives CASSLVGDFLDEQYF.

This rearrangement joins TRBV15 to TRBJ2-1; 7 bases are a match to TRBD1. After removal of 0 bases from V and 1 base from J, the junction contained 9 bases not matched to a gene. This CDR3 region has 18 residues. Germline V lookup: CDR1 LNHNV, CDR2 YYDKDF (reference sequence). This CDR3 is CATSREVPDRVSYNEQFF. The DNA of the CDR3 is TGTGCCACCAGCAGAGAGGTCCCTGACAGGGTATCCTACAATGAGCAGTTCTTC. The whole variable domain, remainder taken from reference TRBV15 and TRBJ2-1, is DAMVIQNPRYQVTQFGKPVTLSCSQTLNHNVMYWYQQKSSQAPKLLFHYYDKDFNNEADTPDNFQSRRPNTSFCFLDIRSPGLGDTAMYLCATSREVPDRVSYNEQFFGPGTRLTVL.

The gene calls are TRBV4-1 and TRBJ1-2; TRBD1 might be the D (5 bases). V dropped 1 base and J dropped 2 bases, with 11 bases sitting between them. Per the germline V gene, CDR1 is MGHRA and CDR2 is YSYEKL. The CDR3 is 15 residues long. The CDR3 spells CASSQGAGGNYGYTF. CDR3 nucleotide sequence: TGCGCCAGCAGCCAAGGGGCCGGGGGGAACTATGGCTACACCTTC.

The J gene is TRBJ1-4, the V gene TRBV27, with 7 nucleotides matching TRBD1. V lost 10 bases, J lost 4 bases, and 6 bases stayed unmatched. CDR1 MNHEY and CDR2 SMNVEV come from the germline V gene (reference sequence). This CDR3 contains 13 residues. For the CDR3, the DNA is TGTGCCACCCGGGACAGCAATAATGAAAAACTGTTTTTT. It specifies CATRDSNNEKLFF. The variable domain in full, with the rest retrieved from reference TRBV27 and TRBJ1-4, is EAQVTQNPRYLITVTGKKLTVTCSQNMNHEYMSWYRQDPGLGLRQIYYSMNVEVTDKGDVPEGYKVSRKEKRNFPLILESPSPNQTSLYFCATRDSNNEKLFFGSGTQLSVL.

The chain combines TRBV5-6 with TRBJ2-5, with D possibly TRBD1 on 5 matching bases. Germline values: CDR1 SGHDT, CDR2 YYEEEE. The CDR3 is 14 residues long. With 4 bases removed from V and 8 bases from J, the gap between germline ends came to 18 bases. The CDR3 loop reads CASSPGQGMVTQYF. The CDR3, as DNA: TGTGCCAGCAGCCCCGGGCAGGGAATGGTAACCCAGTACTTC.

The chain joins TRBV5-1 to TRBJ1-5, with TRBD1 as a possible D gene (5 bases). The CDR3 consists of 14 residues. Per germline, CDR1 SGHRS and CDR2 YFSETQ. V was pared by 1 base and J by 6 bases, with 11 bases between. CDR3 coding DNA: TGCGCCAGCAGCTTGTCAGGGATGGGTCAGCCCCAGCATTTT. Translation gives CASSLSGMGQPQHF.